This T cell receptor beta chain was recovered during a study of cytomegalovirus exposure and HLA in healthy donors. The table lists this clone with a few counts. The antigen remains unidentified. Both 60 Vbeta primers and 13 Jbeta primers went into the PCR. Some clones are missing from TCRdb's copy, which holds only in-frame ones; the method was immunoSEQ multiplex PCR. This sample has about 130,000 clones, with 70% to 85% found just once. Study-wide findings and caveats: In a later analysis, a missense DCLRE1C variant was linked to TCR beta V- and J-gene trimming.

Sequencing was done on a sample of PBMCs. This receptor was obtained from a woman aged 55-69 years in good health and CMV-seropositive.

This chain's CDR3 is CASSFGHKTNEKLFF. In DNA, the CDR3 is TGTGCCAGCAGCTTCGGACATAAAACTAATGAAAAACTGTTTTTT. The V gene is TRBV7-9, the J gene TRBJ1-4; possible D gene TRBD1, 5 bases. Trimming left V 3 bases short and J 1 base short, with 9 bases between. CDR3 size: 15 residues. CDR1 is SEHNR and CDR2 is FQNEAQ in the germline V gene (reference sequence).